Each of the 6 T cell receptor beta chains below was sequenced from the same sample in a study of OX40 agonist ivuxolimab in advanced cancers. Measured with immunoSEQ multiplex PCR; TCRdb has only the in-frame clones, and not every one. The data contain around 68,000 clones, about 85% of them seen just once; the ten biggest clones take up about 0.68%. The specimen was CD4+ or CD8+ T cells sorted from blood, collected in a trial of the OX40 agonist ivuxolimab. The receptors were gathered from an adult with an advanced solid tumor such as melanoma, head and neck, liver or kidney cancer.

The CDR3 spells CASSPMGVNNSPLHF. The CDR3 bases are TGTGCCAGCAGCCCGATGGGGGTAAATAATTCACCCCTCCACTTT. The gene calls are TRBV5-6 and TRBJ1-6, with a possible D match to TRBD1 (5 bases). Trimming took 4 bases from V and 5 from J, leaving 13 bases between them. The CDR3 totals 15 residues. The germline V gene has CDR1 SGHDT and CDR2 YYEEEE.

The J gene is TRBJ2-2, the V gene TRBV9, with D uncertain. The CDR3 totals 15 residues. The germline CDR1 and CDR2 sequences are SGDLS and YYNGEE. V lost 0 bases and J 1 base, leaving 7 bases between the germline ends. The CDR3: CASSVALGNTGELFF. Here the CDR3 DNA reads TGTGCCAGCAGCGTAGCTTTGGGGAACACCGGGGAGCTGTTTTTT.

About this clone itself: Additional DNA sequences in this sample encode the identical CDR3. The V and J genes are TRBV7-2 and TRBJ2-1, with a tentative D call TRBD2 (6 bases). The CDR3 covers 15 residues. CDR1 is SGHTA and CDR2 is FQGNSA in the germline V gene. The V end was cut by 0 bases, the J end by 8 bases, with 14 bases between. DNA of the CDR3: TGTGCCAGCAGCTTAGCGGGGGGTCGGGGCGATGAGCAGTTCTTC. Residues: CASSLAGGRGDEQFF.

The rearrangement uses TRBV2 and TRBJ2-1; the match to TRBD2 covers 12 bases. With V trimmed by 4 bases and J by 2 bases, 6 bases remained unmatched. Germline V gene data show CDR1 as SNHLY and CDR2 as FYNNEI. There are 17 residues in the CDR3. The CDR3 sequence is CASSVGTSGGTYNEQFF. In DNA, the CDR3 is TGTGCCAGCAGTGTAGGTACTAGCGGGGGGACCTACAATGAGCAGTTCTTC.

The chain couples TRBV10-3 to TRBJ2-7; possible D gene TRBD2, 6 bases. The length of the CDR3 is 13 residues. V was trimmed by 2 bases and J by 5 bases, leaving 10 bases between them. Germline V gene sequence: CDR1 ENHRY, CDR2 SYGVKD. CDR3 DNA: TGTGCCATCAGTGAGGCTAGGACTAACGAGCAGTACTTC. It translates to CAISEARTNEQYF.

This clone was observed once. The CDR3: CASSLSQGTASPLHF. In DNA, the CDR3 is TGTGCCAGCAGCTTAAGTCAGGGTACGGCTTCACCCCTCCACTTT. This chain links TRBV7-2 with TRBJ1-6, with D perhaps matching TRBD1 (5 bases). Trimming cost V 2 bases and J 9 bases, with 14 bases left between them. CDR1 SGHTA and CDR2 FQGNSA come from the germline V gene. The CDR3 runs to 15 residues.